This TCR beta chain was recovered during a study of post-analysis software for immune sequencing data. The study, taken as a whole, reports: Elevated frequency relative to controls characterized four or five TRBV segments in patients, TRBV5-6, TRBV5-1 and TRBV20-1 among them.

Each TCR beta cDNA library carried unique molecular identifiers. T cells numbering about 0.95 to 10 million gave rise to roughly 550,000 cDNA molecules. Using its own MiXCR run on the PCR reads, TCRdb lists one record per CDR3 protein. The table lists 750,000 to 900,000 distinct CDR3 sequences, 40% to 55% of them singletons. With 3 bases removed from V and 0 bases from J, the gap between germline ends came to 15 bases. CDR1 is DFQATT, CDR2 SNEGSKA, per germline (reference sequence). The CDR3 loop spans 16 amino acids. In its sample, this clonotype was seen a few times. Its antigen is not known. Sequencing was carried out using blood. This TCR came from a girl aged 5 to 17 with multiple sclerosis. This chain joins TRBV20-1 and TRBJ2-1, with D perhaps TRBD2 (7 bases). The CDR3 spells CSARLGGPSSYNEQFF. The CDR3 bases are TGCAGTGCTAGGTTGGGGGGGCCTAGCTCCTACAATGAGCAGTTCTTC.